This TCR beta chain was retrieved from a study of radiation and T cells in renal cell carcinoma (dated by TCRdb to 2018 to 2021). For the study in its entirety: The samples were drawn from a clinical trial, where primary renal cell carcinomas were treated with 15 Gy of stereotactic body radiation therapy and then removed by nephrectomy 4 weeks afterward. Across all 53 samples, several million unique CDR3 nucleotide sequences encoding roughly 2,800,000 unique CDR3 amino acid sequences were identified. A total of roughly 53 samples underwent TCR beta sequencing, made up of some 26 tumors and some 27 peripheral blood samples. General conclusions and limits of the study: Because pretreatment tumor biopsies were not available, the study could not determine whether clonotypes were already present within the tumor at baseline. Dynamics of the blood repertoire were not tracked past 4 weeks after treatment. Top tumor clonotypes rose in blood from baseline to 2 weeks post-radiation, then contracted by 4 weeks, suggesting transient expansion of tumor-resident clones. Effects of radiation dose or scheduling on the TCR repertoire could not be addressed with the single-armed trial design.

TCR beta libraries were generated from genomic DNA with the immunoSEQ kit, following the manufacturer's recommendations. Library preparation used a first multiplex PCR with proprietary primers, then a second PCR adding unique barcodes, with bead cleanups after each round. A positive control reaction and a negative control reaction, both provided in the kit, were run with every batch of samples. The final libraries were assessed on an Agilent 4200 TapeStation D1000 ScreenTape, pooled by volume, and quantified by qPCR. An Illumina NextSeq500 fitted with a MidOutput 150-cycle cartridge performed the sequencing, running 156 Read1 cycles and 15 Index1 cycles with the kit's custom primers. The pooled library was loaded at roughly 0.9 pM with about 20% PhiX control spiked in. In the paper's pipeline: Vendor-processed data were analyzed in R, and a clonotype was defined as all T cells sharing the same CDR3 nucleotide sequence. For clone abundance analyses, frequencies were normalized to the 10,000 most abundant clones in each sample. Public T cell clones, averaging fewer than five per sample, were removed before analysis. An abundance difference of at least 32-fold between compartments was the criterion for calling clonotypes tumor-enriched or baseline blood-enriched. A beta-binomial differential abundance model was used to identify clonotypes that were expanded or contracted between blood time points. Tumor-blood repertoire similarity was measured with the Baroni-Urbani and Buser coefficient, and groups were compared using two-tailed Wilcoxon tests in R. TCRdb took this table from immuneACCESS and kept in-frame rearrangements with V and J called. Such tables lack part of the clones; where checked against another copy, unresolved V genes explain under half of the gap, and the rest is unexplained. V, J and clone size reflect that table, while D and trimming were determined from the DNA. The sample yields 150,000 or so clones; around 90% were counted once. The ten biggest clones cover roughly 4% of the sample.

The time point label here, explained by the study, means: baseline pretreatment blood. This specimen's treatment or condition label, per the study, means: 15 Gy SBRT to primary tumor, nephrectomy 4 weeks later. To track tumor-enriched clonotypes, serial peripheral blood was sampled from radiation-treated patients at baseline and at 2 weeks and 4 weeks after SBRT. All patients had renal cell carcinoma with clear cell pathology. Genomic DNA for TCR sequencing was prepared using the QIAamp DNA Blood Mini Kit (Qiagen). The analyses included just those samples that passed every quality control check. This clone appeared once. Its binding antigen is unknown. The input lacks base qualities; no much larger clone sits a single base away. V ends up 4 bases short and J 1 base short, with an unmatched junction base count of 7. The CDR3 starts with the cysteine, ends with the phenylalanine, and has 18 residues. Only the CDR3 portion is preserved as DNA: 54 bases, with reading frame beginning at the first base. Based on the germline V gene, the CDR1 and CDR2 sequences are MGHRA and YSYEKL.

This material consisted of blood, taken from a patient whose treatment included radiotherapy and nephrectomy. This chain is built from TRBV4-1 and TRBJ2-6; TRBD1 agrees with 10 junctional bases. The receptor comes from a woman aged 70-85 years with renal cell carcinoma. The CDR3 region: CASSPTGGAKSGANVLTF. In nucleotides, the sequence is TGCGCCAGCAGCCCGACAGGGGGCGCAAAGTCTGGGGCCAACGTCCTGACTTTC.